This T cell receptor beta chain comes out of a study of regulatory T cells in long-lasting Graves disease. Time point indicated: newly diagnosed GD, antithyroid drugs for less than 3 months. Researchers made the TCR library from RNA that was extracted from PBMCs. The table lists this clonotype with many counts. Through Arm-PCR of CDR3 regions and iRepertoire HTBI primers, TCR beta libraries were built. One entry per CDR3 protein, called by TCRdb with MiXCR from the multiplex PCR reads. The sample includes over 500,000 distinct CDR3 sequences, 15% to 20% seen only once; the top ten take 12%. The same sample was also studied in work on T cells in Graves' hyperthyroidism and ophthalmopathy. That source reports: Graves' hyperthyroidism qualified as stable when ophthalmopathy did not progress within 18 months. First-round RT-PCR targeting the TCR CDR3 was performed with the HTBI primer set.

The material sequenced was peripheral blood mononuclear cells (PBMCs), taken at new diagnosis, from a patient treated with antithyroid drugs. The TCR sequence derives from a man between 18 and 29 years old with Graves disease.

CDR3 residues: CASSFFNQPQHF. The CDR3 nucleotides are TGTGCCAGCAGCTTCTTCAATCAGCCCCAGCATTTT. The V gene is TRBV7-9, the J gene TRBJ1-5, with D hard to call. Germline CDR1 SEHNR, CDR2 FQNEAQ (reference sequence). The V end lost 3 bases, the J end lost 3 bases, and 3 bases lay between the germline ends. The CDR3 extends over 12 amino acids.